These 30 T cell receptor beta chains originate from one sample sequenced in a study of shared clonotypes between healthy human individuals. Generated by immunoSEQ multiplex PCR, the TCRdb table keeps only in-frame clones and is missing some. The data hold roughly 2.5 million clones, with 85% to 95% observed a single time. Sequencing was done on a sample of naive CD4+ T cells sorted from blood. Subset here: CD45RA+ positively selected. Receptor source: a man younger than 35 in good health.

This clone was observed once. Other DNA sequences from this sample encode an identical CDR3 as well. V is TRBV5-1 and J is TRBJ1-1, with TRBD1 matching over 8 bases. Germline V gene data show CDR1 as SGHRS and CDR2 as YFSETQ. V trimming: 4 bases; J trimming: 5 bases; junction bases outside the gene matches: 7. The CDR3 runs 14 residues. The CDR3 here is CASSPQGASTEAFF. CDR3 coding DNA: TGCGCCAGCAGCCCCCAGGGGGCCTCAACTGAAGCTTTCTTT.

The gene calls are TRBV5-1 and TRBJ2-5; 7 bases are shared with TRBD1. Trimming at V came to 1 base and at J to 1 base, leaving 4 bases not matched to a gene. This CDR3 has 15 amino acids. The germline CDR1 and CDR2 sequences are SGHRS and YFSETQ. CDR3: CASSLMGQTQETQYF. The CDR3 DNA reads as TGCGCCAGCAGCTTGATGGGACAGACCCAAGAGACCCAGTACTTC.

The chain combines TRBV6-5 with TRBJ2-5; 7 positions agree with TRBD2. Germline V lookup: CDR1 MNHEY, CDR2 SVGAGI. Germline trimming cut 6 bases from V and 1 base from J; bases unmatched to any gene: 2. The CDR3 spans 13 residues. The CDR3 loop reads CASRRTSQETQYF. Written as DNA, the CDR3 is TGTGCCAGCAGGAGGACTAGCCAAGAGACCCAGTACTTC.

The CDR3 DNA sequence: TGTGCCAGCCACATCCAAGAGACCCAGTACTTC. Encoded protein: CASHIQETQYF. The V gene is TRBV2, the J gene TRBJ2-5; D not certain. V was shortened by 8 bases and J by 1 base, with 5 bases between the two germline ends. Germline-derived CDR1 and CDR2 are SNHLY and FYNNEI. CDR3 length equals 11 residues.

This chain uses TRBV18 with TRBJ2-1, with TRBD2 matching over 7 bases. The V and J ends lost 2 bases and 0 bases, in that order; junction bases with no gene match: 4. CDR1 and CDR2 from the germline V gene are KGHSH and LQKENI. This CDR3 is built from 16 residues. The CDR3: CASSPGASGSYNEQFF. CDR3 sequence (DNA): TGTGCCAGCTCACCAGGCGCTAGCGGCTCCTACAATGAGCAGTTCTTC.

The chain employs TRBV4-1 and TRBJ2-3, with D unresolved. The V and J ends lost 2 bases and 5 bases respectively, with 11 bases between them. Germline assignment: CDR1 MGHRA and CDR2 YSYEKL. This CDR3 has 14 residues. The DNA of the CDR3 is TGCGCCAGCAGCCAAACCGTTTTACAAGATACGCAGTATTTT. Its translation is CASSQTVLQDTQYF.

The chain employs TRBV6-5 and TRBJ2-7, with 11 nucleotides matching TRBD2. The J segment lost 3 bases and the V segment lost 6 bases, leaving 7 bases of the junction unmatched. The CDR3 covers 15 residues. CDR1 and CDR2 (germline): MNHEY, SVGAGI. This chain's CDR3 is CASRAPGLADYEQYF. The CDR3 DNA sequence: TGTGCCAGCAGGGCGCCGGGACTAGCGGACTACGAGCAGTACTTC.

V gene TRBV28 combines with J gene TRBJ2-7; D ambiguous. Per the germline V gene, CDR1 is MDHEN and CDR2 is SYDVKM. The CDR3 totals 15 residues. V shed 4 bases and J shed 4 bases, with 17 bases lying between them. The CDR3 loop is CASSSPRGGLYEQYF. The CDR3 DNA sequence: TGTGCCAGCAGTTCCCCGAGAGGTGGGTTGTACGAGCAGTACTTC.

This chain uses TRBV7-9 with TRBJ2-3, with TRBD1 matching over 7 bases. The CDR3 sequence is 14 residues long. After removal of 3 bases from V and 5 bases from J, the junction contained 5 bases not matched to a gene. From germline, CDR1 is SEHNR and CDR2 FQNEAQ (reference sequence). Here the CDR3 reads CASSLGSGGDTQYF. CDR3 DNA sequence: TGTGCCAGCAGCTTGGGGTCAGGGGGAGATACGCAGTATTTT.

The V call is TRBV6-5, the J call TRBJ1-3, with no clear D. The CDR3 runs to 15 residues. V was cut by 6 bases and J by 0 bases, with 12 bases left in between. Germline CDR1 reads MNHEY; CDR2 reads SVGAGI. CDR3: CASSRRVASGNTIYF. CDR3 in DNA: TGTGCCAGCAGCCGTAGGGTAGCCTCTGGAAACACCATATATTTT.

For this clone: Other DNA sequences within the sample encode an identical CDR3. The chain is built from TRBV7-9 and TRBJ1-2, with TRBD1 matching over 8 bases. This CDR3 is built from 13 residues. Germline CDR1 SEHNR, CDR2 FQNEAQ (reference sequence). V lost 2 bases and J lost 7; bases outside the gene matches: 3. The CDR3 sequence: CASSLQGARGYTF. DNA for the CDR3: TGTGCCAGCAGCTTACAGGGGGCGCGTGGCTACACCTTC.

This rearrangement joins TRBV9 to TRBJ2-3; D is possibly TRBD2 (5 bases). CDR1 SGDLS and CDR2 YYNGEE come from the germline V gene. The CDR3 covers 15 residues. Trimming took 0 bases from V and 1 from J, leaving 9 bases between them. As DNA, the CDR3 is TGTGCCAGCAGCGTAGGGCGGGCCGGCACAGATACGCAGTATTTT. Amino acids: CASSVGRAGTDTQYF.

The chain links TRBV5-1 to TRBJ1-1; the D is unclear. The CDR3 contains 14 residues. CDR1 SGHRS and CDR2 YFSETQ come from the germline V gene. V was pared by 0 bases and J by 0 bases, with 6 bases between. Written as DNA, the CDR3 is TGCGCCAGCAGCTTGGCAGTCGTGAACACTGAAGCTTTCTTT. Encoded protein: CASSLAVVNTEAFF. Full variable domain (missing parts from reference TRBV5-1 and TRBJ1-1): KAGVTQTPRYLIKTRGQQVTLSCSPISGHRSVSWYQQTPGQGLQFLFEYFSETQRNKGNFPGRFSGRQFSNSRSEMNVSTLELGDSALYLCASSLAVVNTEAFFGQGTRLTVV.

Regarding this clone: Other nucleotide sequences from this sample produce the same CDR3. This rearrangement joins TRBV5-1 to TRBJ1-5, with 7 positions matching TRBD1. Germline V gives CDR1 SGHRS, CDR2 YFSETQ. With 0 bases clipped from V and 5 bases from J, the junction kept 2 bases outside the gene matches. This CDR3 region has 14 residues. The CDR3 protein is CASSLGQGDQPQHF. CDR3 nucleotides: TGCGCCAGCAGCTTGGGACAGGGAGATCAGCCCCAGCATTTT.

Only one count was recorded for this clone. The CDR3 loop reads CASRNRGTNEKLFF. The CDR3 nucleotides are TGTGCCAGCAGAAACAGGGGGACTAATGAAAAACTGTTTTTT. This chain joins TRBV6-5 and TRBJ1-4, with TRBD1 matching 8 bases. The ends lost 6 bases at V and 2 bases at J; junction bases unmatched: 2. The germline V gene has CDR1 MNHEY and CDR2 SVGAGI. The CDR3 contains 14 residues.

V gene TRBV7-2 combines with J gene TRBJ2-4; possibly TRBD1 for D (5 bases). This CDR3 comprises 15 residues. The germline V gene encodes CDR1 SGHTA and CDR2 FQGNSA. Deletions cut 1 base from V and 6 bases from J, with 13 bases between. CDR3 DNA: TGTGCCAGCAGCTTAGTAGGCGGTCAGGGAAACATTCAGTACTTC. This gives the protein CASSLVGGQGNIQYF.

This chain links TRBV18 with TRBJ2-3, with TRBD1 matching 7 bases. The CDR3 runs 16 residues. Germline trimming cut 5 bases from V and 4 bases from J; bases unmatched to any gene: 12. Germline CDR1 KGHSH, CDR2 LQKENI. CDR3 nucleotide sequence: TGTGCCAGCTCATCAACGGTAGGGGGCGTAGCAGATACGCAGTATTTT. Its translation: CASSSTVGGVADTQYF.

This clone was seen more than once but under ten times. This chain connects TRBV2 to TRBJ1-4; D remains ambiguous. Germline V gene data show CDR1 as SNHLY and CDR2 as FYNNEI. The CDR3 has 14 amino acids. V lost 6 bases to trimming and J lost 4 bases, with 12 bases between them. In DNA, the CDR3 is TGTGCCAGCAGAACCGCGGGGAGTAATGAAAAACTGTTTTTT. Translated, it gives CASRTAGSNEKLFF.

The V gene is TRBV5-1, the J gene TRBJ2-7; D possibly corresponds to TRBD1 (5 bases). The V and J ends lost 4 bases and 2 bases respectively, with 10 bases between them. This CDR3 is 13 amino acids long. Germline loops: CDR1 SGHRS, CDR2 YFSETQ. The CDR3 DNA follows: TGCGCCAGCAGCAGGGAACAGGCCTACGAGCAGTACTTC. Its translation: CASSREQAYEQYF.

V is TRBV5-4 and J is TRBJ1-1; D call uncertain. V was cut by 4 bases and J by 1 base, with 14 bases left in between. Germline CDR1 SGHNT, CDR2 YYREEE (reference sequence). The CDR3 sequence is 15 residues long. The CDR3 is CASSLKSHRNTEAFF. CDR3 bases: TGTGCCAGCAGCCTGAAGAGCCACCGGAACACTGAAGCTTTCTTT.

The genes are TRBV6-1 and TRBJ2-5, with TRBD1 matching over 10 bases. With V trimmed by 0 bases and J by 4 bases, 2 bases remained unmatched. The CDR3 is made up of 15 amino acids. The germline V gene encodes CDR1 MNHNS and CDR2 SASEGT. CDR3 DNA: TGTGCCAGCAGTGAAGCGGGACAGGGGACAGAGACCCAGTACTTC. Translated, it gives CASSEAGQGTETQYF.

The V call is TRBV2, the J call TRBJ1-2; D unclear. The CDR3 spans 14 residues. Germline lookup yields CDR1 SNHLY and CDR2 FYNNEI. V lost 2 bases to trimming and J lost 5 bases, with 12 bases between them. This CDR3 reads CASSERGLQYGYTF. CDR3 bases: TGTGCCAGCAGTGAACGAGGGCTCCAATATGGCTACACCTTC.

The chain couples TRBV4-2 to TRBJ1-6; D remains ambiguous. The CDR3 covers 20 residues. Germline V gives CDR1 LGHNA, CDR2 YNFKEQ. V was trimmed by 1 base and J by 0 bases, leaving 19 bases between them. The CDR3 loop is CASSQVMADKLRSYNSPLHF. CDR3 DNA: TGTGCCAGCAGCCAAGTTATGGCCGACAAACTACGCTCCTATAATTCACCCCTCCACTTT.

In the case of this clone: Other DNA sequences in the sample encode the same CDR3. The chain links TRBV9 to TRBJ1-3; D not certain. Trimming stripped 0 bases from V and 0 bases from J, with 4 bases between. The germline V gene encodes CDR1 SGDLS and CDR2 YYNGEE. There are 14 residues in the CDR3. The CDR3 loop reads CASSVALSGNTIYF. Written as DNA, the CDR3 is TGTGCCAGCAGCGTAGCCCTCTCTGGAAACACCATATATTTT.

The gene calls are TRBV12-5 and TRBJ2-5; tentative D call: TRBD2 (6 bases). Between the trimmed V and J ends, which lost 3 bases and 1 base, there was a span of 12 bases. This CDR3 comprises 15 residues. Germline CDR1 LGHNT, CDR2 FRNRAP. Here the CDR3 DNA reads TGTGCTAGTGGTTTCGGGAGACAGCGCCAAGAGACCCAGTACTTC. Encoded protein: CASGFGRQRQETQYF.

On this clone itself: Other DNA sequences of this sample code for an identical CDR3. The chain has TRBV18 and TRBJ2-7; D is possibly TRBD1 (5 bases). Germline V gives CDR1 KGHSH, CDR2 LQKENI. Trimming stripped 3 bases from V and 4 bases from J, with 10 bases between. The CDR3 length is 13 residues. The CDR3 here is CASSPLAGYEQYF. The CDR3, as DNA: TGTGCCAGCTCACCGCTGGCAGGGTACGAGCAGTACTTC. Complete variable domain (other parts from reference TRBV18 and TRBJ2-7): NAGVMQNPRHLVRRRGQEARLRCSPMKGHSHVYWYRQLPEEGLKFMVYLQKENIIDESGMPKERFSAEFPKEGPSILRIQQVVRGDSAAYFCASSPLAGYEQYFGPGTRLTVT.

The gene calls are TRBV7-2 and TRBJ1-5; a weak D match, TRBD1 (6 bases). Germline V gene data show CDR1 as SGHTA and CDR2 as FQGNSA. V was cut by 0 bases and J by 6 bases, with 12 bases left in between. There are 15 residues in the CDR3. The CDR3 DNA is TGTGCCAGCAGCTTAGCTGGGGGGCAGGGTCAGCCCCAGCATTTT. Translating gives CASSLAGGQGQPQHF.

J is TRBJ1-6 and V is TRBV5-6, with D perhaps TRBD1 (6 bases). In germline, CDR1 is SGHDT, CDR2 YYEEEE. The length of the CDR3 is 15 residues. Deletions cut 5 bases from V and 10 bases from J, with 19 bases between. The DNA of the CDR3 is TGTGCCAGCAGTATGATCGACAGGCGGGAATCACCCCTCCACTTT. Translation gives CASSMIDRRESPLHF. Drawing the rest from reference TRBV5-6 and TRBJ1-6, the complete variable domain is DAGVTQSPTHLIKTRGQQVTLRCSPKSGHDTVSWYQQALGQGPQFIFQYYEEEERQRGNFPDRFSGHQFPNYSSELNVNALLLGDSALYLCASSMIDRRESPLHFGNGTRLTVT.

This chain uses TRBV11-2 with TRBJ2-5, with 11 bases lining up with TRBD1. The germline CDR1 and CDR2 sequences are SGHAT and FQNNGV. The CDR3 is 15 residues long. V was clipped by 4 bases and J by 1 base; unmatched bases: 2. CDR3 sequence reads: CASSWDRGSQETQYF. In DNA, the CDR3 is TGTGCCAGCAGCTGGGACAGGGGGTCCCAAGAGACCCAGTACTTC.

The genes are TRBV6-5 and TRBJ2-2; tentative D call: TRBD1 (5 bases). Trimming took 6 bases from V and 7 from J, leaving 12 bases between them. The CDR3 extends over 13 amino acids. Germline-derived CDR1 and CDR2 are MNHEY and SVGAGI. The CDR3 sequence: CASRPPRGGELFF. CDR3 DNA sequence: TGTGCCAGCAGGCCCCCTAGGGGCGGGGAGCTGTTTTTT.